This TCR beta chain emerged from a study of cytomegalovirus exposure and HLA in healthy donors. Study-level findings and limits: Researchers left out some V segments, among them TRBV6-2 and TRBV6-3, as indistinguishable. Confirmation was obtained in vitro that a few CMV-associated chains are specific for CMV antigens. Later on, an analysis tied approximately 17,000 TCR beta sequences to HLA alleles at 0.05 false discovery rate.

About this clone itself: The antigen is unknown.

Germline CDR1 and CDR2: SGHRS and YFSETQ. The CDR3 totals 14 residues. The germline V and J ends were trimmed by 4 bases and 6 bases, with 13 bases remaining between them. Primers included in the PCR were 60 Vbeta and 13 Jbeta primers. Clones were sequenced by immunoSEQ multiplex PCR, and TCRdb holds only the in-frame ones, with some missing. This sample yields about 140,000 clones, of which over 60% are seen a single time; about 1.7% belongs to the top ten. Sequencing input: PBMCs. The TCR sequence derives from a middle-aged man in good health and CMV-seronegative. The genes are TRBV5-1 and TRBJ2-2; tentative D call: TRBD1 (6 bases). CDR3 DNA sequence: TGCGCCAGCAGCGAGGGACACCGCGCCGGGGAGCTGTTTTTT. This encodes CASSEGHRAGELFF.